This T cell receptor (beta chain) is drawn from a study of OX40 agonist ivuxolimab in advanced cancers. With respect to the entire study: Ivuxolimab was a fully human IgG2 agonistic monoclonal antibody targeting the costimulatory receptor OX40 (CD134). Intravenous ivuxolimab was administered to patients every 2 weeks at six dose levels: 0.01, 0.1, 0.3, 1.5, 3 and 10 mg/kg. Of the roughly 54 dose-escalation patients, hepatocellular carcinoma was present in 19, melanoma in approximately 15, renal cell carcinoma in 9 and head and neck cancer in 9. In the dose-escalation cohort, around four fifths of patients were male, and the mean age was 60 years with a range of roughly 20 to 80. Prior anti-PD-1, anti-PD-L1 or anti-CTLA-4 therapy was permitted, and checkpoint inhibitors had been received by roughly 42% of dose-escalation patients. Partial responses occurred in three dose-escalation patients: two with cutaneous melanoma and one with hepatocellular carcinoma. Peripheral TCRbeta sequencing aimed to test whether ivuxolimab altered TCR sequence diversity and caused clonal T-cell expansion. The paper covers the monotherapy dose-escalation part of the phase I ivuxolimab trial, which included N = 52 patients.

Genomic DNA was extracted from sorted cells for sequencing of the TCRbeta CDR3 region. The immunoSEQ Assay was used for sequencing of TCRbeta CDR3 regions. As stored in TCRdb, this immuneACCESS dataset retains in-frame rearrangements with V and J assigned. A fraction of the clones does not appear; measured against another copy, unresolved V genes explain less than half of the discrepancy, and the remainder lacks a known reason. The sample table shows roughly 70,000 clones, and about 85% are seen once. The ten largest make up just over 2% of the sample. The trial excluded patients who had a history of autoimmune disease or who were on systemic immunosuppression. Peripheral blood for TCR sequencing was collected from all dose cohorts at baseline, on cycle 4 day 1, and on cycle 7 day 1. Samples were obtained from an open-label, multicenter, first-in-human phase I dose-escalation trial of ivuxolimab. The trial enrolled adults with locally advanced or metastatic head and neck squamous cell, hepatocellular, melanoma or renal cell carcinoma. Before TCR sequencing, CD4+ T cells and CD8+ T cells were sorted from peripheral blood as separate populations.

General findings and caveats noted by the study authors: At doses of 0.1 to 3.0 mg/kg, clonal expansion of both CD4+ and CD8+ T cells in blood was seen between baseline and week 6. Low levels of normalized T-cell clonal expansion were also shown by some nonresponding patients. Partial responders in the 0.1-3.0 mg/kg groups had among the lowest normalized peripheral clonal expansion, especially among CD8+ T cells. After ivuxolimab, CD8+ T cells had more expanded clones than CD4+ T cells on average. The antigen specificity of the peripheral T cells that underwent clonal expansion was not determined.

Concerning this clone: It has no known antigen specificity. The sample holds no much larger clone one base away, and base qualities are not on file.

The source of this sequence is an adult with an advanced solid tumor such as melanoma, head and neck, liver or kidney cancer. The sample in question was CD4+ or CD8+ T cells sorted from blood, obtained in a trial of the OX40 agonist ivuxolimab.

CDR3 region: CAWRPGASTDTQYF. In nucleotide form, the sequence is TGTGCCTGGAGACCGGGGGCTAGCACAGATACGCAGTATTTT. Recombination connected TRBV30 to TRBJ2-3; the D call is tentative, TRBD1 or TRBD2, as each matches 6 bases. Between the V and J ends, shortened by 3 bases and 0 bases respectively, the junction contains 10 bases. The CDR3 starts with the cysteine, ends with the phenylalanine, and has 14 residues. Left in the record is the CDR3 DNA by itself, 42 bases read in frame from the first base. CDR1 and CDR2 are read off the germline V gene (reference sequence) as GTSNPN and SVGIG.